Each of the 2 T cell receptor beta chains below was sequenced from the same sample in a study of CD8+ T cells in alopecia areata. Sequencing used cDNA as its template, made by extracting RNA and reverse transcribing it. Some clones are missing from TCRdb's copy, which holds only in-frame ones; the method was immunoSEQ multiplex PCR. The data show 150,000 or so clones, over 80% seen once. The sample in question was CD8+ T cells sorted from blood, obtained at week 0. Receptors originate from a human donor with alopecia areata.

The chain recombines TRBV27 with TRBJ2-2; 7 nucleotides agree with TRBD1. Trimming took 2 bases from V and 7 from J; bases not matched to a gene: 1. This CDR3 has 13 amino acids. Germline V gene lookup returns CDR1 MNHEY and CDR2 SMNVEV (reference sequence). CDR3 DNA: TGTGCCAGCAGTTTAACAGGGGACGGGGAGCTGTTTTTT. This translates into CASSLTGDGELFF.

The genes are TRBV10-3 and TRBJ2-1; D is uncertain. Germline CDR1 reads ENHRY; CDR2 reads SYGVKD. The CDR3 has 12 amino acids. V lost 6 bases and J lost 8, with 11 bases in between. The CDR3 DNA reads as TGTGCCATCAGCCCCCGGTGGGATGAGCAGTTCTTC. It translates to CAISPRWDEQFF.